This entry concerns a single T cell receptor beta chain. These data originate in a study of OX40 agonist ivuxolimab in advanced cancers. Study information: An anti-OX40 (CD134) antibody with agonistic activity, ivuxolimab, was administered to patients. Each patient was given ivuxolimab into a vein every 2 weeks, at 0.01 to 10 mg/kg.

TCRdb keeps only in-frame clones here, not all; method: immunoSEQ multiplex PCR. The sample lists about 93,000 clones; about 92% were seen once. Germline CDR1 and CDR2: SGHRS and YFSETQ. The CDR3 has 15 residues. V lost 5 bases and J lost 2, with 17 bases in between. The sequencing here drew on CD4+ or CD8+ T cells sorted from blood, taken in a trial of the OX40 agonist ivuxolimab. The rearrangement links TRBV5-1 to TRBJ2-7, with D maybe TRBD2 (6 bases). The sequence was obtained from an adult with an advanced solid tumor such as melanoma, head and neck, liver or kidney cancer. The CDR3 DNA is TGCGCCAGCAGTCCTGGCGGGAAGGTTGCCTACGAGCAGTACTTC. Protein: CASSPGGKVAYEQYF.